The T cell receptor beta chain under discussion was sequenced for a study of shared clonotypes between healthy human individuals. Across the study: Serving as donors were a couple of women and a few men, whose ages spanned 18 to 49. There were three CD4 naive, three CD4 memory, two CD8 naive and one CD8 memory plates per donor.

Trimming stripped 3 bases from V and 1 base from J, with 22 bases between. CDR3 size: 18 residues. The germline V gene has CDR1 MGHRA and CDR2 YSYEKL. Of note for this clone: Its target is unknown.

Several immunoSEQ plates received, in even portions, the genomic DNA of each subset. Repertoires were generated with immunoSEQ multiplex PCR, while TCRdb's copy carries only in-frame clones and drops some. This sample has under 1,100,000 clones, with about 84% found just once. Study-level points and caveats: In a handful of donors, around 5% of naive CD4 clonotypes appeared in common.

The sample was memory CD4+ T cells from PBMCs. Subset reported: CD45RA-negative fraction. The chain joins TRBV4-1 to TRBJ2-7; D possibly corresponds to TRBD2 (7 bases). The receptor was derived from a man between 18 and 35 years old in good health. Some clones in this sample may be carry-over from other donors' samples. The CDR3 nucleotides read TGCGCCAGCAGCCAGGGAGGGGGACCGGGGAGTCTTTCCTACGAGCAGTACTTC. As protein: CASSQGGGPGSLSYEQYF.